The present T cell receptor beta chain was sequenced within a study of radiotherapy plus CTLA-4 blockade in lung cancer. About the research overall: There were objective responses in 18% of patients, and roughly 33% had disease control. General study points: Tumor-origin TCR clones grew in blood after radiotherapy plus ipilimumab. Increased serum interferon-beta after radiation also reportedly predicted response strongly.

CTLA-4 blockade using ipilimumab, together with focal radiation, was received by patients with chemo-refractory metastatic non-small-cell lung cancer. Germline V CDR1 and CDR2: GTSNPN, SVGIG (reference sequence). CDR3 length equals 13 residues. V lost 5 bases, J lost 1 base, and 11 bases lay in between. On this clone: Its antigen is currently unknown.

Profiling relied on immunoSEQ multiplex PCR, and the TCRdb table lists in-frame clones only, not all of them. The table includes tens of thousands of clones, around nine tenths detected once. The chain joins TRBV30 to TRBJ1-2; no clear D. This sequence originates from a human donor with non-small cell lung cancer that progressed on radiotherapy plus ipilimumab. The sequenced sample was peripheral blood, obtained from a patient treated with radiotherapy plus ipilimumab. In nucleotides, the CDR3 is TGTGCCTGGGCCCCCGCTGGTAACTATGGCTACACCTTC. Its protein product is CAWAPAGNYGYTF. The complete variable domain, with remaining parts taken from reference TRBV30 and TRBJ1-2, reads SQTIHQWPATLVQPVGSPLSLECTVEGTSNPNLYWYRQAAGRGLQLLFYSVGIGQISSEVPQNLSASRPQDRQFILSSKKLLLSDSGFYLCAWAPAGNYGYTFGSGTRLTVV.